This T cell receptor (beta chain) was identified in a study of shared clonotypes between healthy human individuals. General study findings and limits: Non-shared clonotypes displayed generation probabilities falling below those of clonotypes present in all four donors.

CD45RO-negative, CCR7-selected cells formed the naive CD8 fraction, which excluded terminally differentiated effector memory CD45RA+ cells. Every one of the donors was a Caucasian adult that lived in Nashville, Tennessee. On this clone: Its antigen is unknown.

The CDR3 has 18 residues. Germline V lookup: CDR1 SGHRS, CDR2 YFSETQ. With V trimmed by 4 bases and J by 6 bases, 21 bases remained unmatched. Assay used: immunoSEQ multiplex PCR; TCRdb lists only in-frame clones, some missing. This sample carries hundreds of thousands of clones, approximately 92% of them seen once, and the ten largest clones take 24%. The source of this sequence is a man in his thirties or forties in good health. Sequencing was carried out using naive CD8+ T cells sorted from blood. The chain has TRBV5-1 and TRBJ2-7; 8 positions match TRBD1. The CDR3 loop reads CASSRAGQEGRSGPEQYF. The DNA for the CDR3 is TGCGCCAGCAGCCGGGCGGGACAGGAGGGGAGATCCGGTCCCGAGCAGTACTTC.